These 12 T cell receptor beta chains share one sample of origin, sequenced in a study of T and B cells in COVID-19 patients. BIOMED2 TRB-A/B primer pools were used in multiplex TRB PCR. In TCRdb, the multiplex PCR reads were re-called with MiXCR into one record per CDR3 protein. The data hold about 22,000 distinct CDR3 sequences, with 25% to 30% observed a single time. Each TRB amplification used roughly 250-550 ng of genomic DNA from blood. Sequences were obtained from blood. The source of these receptors is a human donor who had recovered from COVID-19.

This clonotype was detected only a few times. This chain links TRBV10-3 with TRBJ1-5, with 8 bases aligning to TRBD1. Germline lookup yields CDR1 ENHRY and CDR2 SYGVKD. The trim removed 6 bases at V and 3 bases at J, leaving 7 bases unmatched. The CDR3 extends over 15 amino acids. The CDR3 DNA sequence: TGTGCCATCAGCCGGGGACAGGCGAACAATCAGCCCCAGCATTTT. Translating it yields CAISRGQANNQPQHF.

The table lists this clonotype with a few counts. The J gene is TRBJ1-2, the V gene TRBV13; weak D call: TRBD1 (5 bases). The CDR3 runs to 13 residues. CDR1 and CDR2 from the germline V gene are PRHDT and FYEKMQ (reference sequence). The germline V and J ends were trimmed by 5 bases and 1 base, with 8 bases remaining between them. The CDR3 spells CASSGGVNYGYTF. DNA for the CDR3: TGTGCCAGCAGCGGGGGAGTTAACTATGGCTACACCTTC.

In regard to this clonotype: Being one base from a much bigger clone, this may be a read error. The rearrangement uses TRBV29-1 and TRBJ1-2, with TRBD1 as a possible D gene (5 bases). The length of the CDR3 is 13 residues. Trimming took 7 bases from V and 4 from J, leaving 16 bases between them. The germline CDR1 and CDR2 sequences are SQVTM and ANQGSEA. Here the CDR3 DNA reads TGCAGCGCTGCCCTGGGGCAGGGCTATGGCTACACCTTC. The encoded protein is CSAALGQGYGYTF.

The chain has TRBV6-1 and TRBJ2-7, with D perhaps TRBD1 or TRBD2 (6 bases each). Between the trimmed V and J ends, which lost 8 bases and 0 bases, there was a span of 14 bases. CDR3 length equals 14 residues. In germline, CDR1 is MNHNS, CDR2 SASEGT. The CDR3 sequence is CASLQGGGSYEQYF. The DNA of the CDR3 is TGTGCCAGCTTACAGGGAGGAGGCTCCTACGAGCAGTACTTC.

The rearrangement uses TRBV12-3 or TRBV12-4 and TRBJ1-1, with D possibly being TRBD1 (5 bases). This CDR3 region has 16 residues. Trimming took off 2 bases at V and 0 bases at J, with 13 bases between the two ends. The CDR3 coding sequence is TGTGCCAGCAGTTTATTTTATGTGGGGGTGAACACTGAAGCTTTCTTT. It codes for CASSLFYVGVNTEAFF.

The chain joins TRBV5-6 to TRBJ2-3, with D hard to call. Trimming cost V 0 bases and J 6 bases, with 8 bases left between them. In germline, CDR1 is SGHDT, CDR2 YYEEEE. The CDR3 covers 13 residues. CDR3: CASSLGAGDTQYF. DNA for the CDR3: TGTGCCAGCAGCTTGGGGGCCGGGGATACGCAGTATTTT.

This clonotype was counted only a few times. The J gene is TRBJ1-5, the V gene TRBV12-3 or TRBV12-4; D possibly corresponds to TRBD1 (5 bases). This CDR3 spans 14 amino acids. Trimming took 5 bases from V and 4 from J, leaving 12 bases between them. The CDR3 here is CASSPSGGNQPQHF. The CDR3 DNA is TGTGCCAGCAGTCCGTCGGGGGGAAATCAGCCCCAGCATTTT.

This clonotype was observed a handful of times. This chain connects TRBV15 to TRBJ2-5, with 7 bases fitting TRBD2. Germline V gives CDR1 LNHNV, CDR2 YYDKDF (reference sequence). V shed 3 bases and J 2 bases; nucleotides not matched to a gene: 3. The CDR3 spans 14 residues. The CDR3 coding sequence is TGTGCCACCAGCAGGGGAGGGGTTCAAGAGACCCAGTACTTC. Protein sequence: CATSRGGVQETQYF.

This clonotype occurred a few times. The V and J genes are TRBV27 and TRBJ1-2; D might be TRBD1 (5 bases). Germline V gene lookup returns CDR1 MNHEY and CDR2 SMNVEV (reference sequence). Between the trimmed V and J ends, which lost 10 bases and 8 bases, there was a span of 14 bases. The CDR3 length is 11 residues. The CDR3 sequence: CATKGWGGYTF. The DNA for the CDR3 is TGTGCCACCAAGGGGTGGGGAGGCTACACCTTC.

The chain employs TRBV6-1 and TRBJ2-7, with D unresolved. The CDR3 is 11 amino acids. Germline V gene lookup returns CDR1 MNHNS and CDR2 SASEGT. V lost 6 bases and J lost 3, with 6 bases in between. The DNA of the CDR3 is TGTGCCAGCAGGATTTACTACGAGCAGTACTTC. Protein product: CASRIYYEQYF.

This clonotype was seen at least ten times. The chain recombines TRBV15 with TRBJ2-3; 12 bases map to TRBD1. The CDR3 sequence is 19 residues long. Losses at the gene ends were 0 bases for V and 0 bases for J; bases not matched to a gene: 7. Germline V gives CDR1 LNHNV, CDR2 YYDKDF (reference sequence). CDR3 nucleotide sequence: TGTGCCACCAGCAGAGATCGGGGGGACAGGGGGCCTAGCACAGATACGCAGTATTTT. Translating it yields CATSRDRGDRGPSTDTQYF.

The rearrangement links TRBV7-2 to TRBJ1-1, with D tentatively TRBD1 (6 bases). V dropped 6 bases and J dropped 1 base, with 9 bases sitting between them. This CDR3 comprises 13 residues. Germline V gene data show CDR1 as SGHTA and CDR2 as FQGNSA. The CDR3 loop is CASSLDRNTEAFF. CDR3 bases: TGTGCCAGCAGTCTGGACAGGAACACTGAAGCTTTCTTT.